This T cell receptor (beta chain) was identified in a study of monozygotic twins with inflammatory bowel disease. The study's findings and limits: The data gave no support to a single strong IBD-associated signal or clonotype.

A template switching step added UMIs, each with a 6-nucleotide sample barcode. TCRdb re-called the 5' RACE reads; one entry per CDR3 protein, DNA not given. The listing contains about 140,000 distinct CDR3 sequences. Remarks on this clonotype: The antigen is not known.

The CDR3 totals 12 residues. Germline values: CDR1 DFQATT, CDR2 SNEGSKA (reference sequence). The chain combines TRBV20-1 with TRBJ2-2. The receptor comes from a human donor with ulcerative colitis or Crohn's disease, or a healthy co-twin of an affected twin (not recorded which). The sample comprised blood. The CDR3 spells CSARRRTGELFF.